A selection of T cell receptor beta chains follows, all from one sample in a study of T cell responses to AZD1222 COVID-19 vaccine. This table comes from immunoSEQ multiplex PCR, and its TCRdb copy is limited to in-frame clones, with some not included. Altogether about 190,000 clones are present, approximately 91% being singletons, with the ten largest covering 0.95% to 1%. Sequenced material: peripheral blood, taken on day 0 of AZD1222 vaccination. These receptor sequences come from an adult in good health. CDR3s include the opening cysteine and the closing phenylalanine or tryptophan. D genes are given only for firm matches. Only some rows state a clone size, as once, few, many or a class for expanded clones.

>.|.|TRBV27|TRBJ1-2|19
CASSLNPRLNTGVLYGYTF
TGTGCCAGCAGTTTAAACCCCAGGCTCAACACAGGAGTCCTCTATGGCTACACCTTC
>.|.|TRBV4-2|TRBJ2-3|17
CASSQNTGTQTRNTQYF
TGTGCCAGCAGCCAAAACACCGGGACTCAGACCCGGAATACGCAGTATTTT
>.|.|TRBV5-5|TRBJ1-5|14
CASSLASGDQPQHF
TGTGCCAGCAGCTTGGCGTCAGGGGATCAGCCCCAGCATTTT
>.|.|TRBV4-3|TRBJ2-7|12
CASSQGGYEQYF
TGCGCCAGCAGCCAAGGTGGCTACGAGCAGTACTTC
>.|.|TRBV3-1/TRBV3-2|TRBJ1-4|16
CASSQGAGVTNEKLFF
TGTGCCAGCAGCCAAGGGGCCGGGGTTACTAATGAAAAACTGTTTTTT
>few|TRBD1|TRBV6-5|TRBJ1-2|16
CASSYADRDSPQSRTF
TGTGCCAGCAGTTACGCGGACCGGGACAGCCCCCAAAGTCGCACCTTC
>.|TRBD1|TRBV5-8|TRBJ1-4|14
CASSRDRGGEKLFF
TGTGCCAGCAGTCGGGACAGGGGCGGAGAAAAACTGTTTTTT
>.|.|TRBV3-1/TRBV3-2|TRBJ2-2|14
CASSPPTGAGELFF
TGTGCCAGCAGCCCCCCGACAGGCGCCGGGGAGCTGTTTTTT
>.|.|TRBV4-1|TRBJ1-4|16
CASSQEGPGTYEKLFF
TGCGCCAGCAGCCAAGAGGGTCCCGGGACTTATGAAAAACTGTTTTTT
>.|.|TRBV5-5|TRBJ1-2|13
CASSPPTQGGYTF
TGTGCCAGCAGCCCCCCCACGCAGGGGGGCTACACCTTC
>.|.|TRBV27|TRBJ2-6|17
CASSFEDGRGWANVLTF
TGTGCCAGCAGTTTCGAGGACGGCCGTGGGTGGGCCAACGTCCTGACTTTC
>.|TRBD1|TRBV3-1/TRBV3-2|TRBJ1-2|18
CASSSLRDRPGRSYGYTF
TGTGCCAGCAGTTCACTCCGGGACAGACCTGGGAGATCCTATGGCTACACCTTC
>.|TRBD1|TRBV12-5|TRBJ2-1|13
CASSGTAYNEQFF
TGTGCTAGCTCCGGGACAGCCTACAATGAGCAGTTCTTC
>.|.|TRBV19|TRBJ2-6|17
CASSGPGSPPGANVLTF
TGTGCCAGTAGTGGGCCTGGCAGCCCCCCGGGGGCCAACGTCCTGACTTTC
>.|.|TRBV16|TRBJ1-5|13
CASSPLREQPQHF
TGTGCCAGCAGCCCCCTCCGGGAGCAGCCCCAGCATTTT
>.|TRBD1|TRBV20-1|TRBJ1-5|15
CSASWGQSVNQPQHF
TGCAGTGCTAGTTGGGGACAGTCAGTCAATCAGCCCCAGCATTTT
>.|.|TRBV11-2|TRBJ1-3|15
CASSLDQNSGNTIYF
TGTGCCAGCAGCTTAGATCAGAACTCTGGAAACACCATATATTTT